These 17 T cell receptor beta chains were all obtained from the same sample, sequenced in a study of human T cells and chemical hapten exposure. One entry per CDR3 protein results from TCRdb running MiXCR on the RACE reads. The repertoire holds more than 100,000 distinct CDR3 sequences, with roughly 12% as singletons. As to time point: patch test 3, about 24 weeks after DPC sensitization. Described treatment: therapeutic diphenylcyclopropenone sensitization with weekly scalp DPC. The sequencing here drew on whole blood, taken in connection with sensitization to the hapten diphenylcyclopropenone (DPC). The receptors here all came from a woman aged 45-60 years with alopecia areata. Some clones in this sample may be carry-over from other donors' samples.

This clonotype was detected ten times or more. V and J are TRBV12-3 or TRBV12-4 and TRBJ2-5; tentative D call: TRBD2 (6 bases). The CDR3 has 15 residues. V lost 5 bases and J 2 bases, leaving 15 bases between the germline ends. In DNA form, the CDR3 reads TGTGCCAGCAGTCCCCTCTCAGGAGGGCAAGAGACCCAGTACTTC. Translation: CASSPLSGGQETQYF.

This clonotype was counted many times. V usage is TRBV6-5 and J usage is TRBJ2-6; tentative D call: TRBD2 (5 bases). Trimming shortened V by 11 bases and J by 2 bases, and 7 bases separated the two germline ends. CDR1 MNHEY and CDR2 SVGAGI come from the germline V gene. The CDR3 is 12 amino acids. The CDR3 DNA follows: TGTGCCGGCGGGCCTGGGGCCAACGTCCTGACTTTC. This encodes CAGGPGANVLTF.

V gene TRBV6-5 combines with J gene TRBJ1-1; 8 nucleotides match TRBD1. The CDR3 contains 16 residues. Germline CDR1 and CDR2: MNHEY and SVGAGI. V lost 5 bases and J lost 4; bases outside the gene matches: 12. The CDR3 bases are TGTGCCAGCAGTCCCCGGACAGGGTACGGGGGCACTGAAGCTTTCTTT. Its translation: CASSPRTGYGGTEAFF.

In its sample, this clonotype was seen a few times. This chain links TRBV6-6 with TRBJ1-6; possibly TRBD1 for D (6 bases). The CDR3 sequence is 15 residues long. Trimming took 10 bases from V and 10 from J, leaving 23 bases between them. Germline lookup yields CDR1 MNHNY and CDR2 SVGAGI (reference sequence). CDR3 sequence (DNA): TGTGCCATCTCATATAGGGGGTCCGGGGAATCACCCCTCCACTTT. It is translated as CAISYRGSGESPLHF.

This clonotype was counted a few times. The chain carries TRBV6-5 and TRBJ1-4, with D maybe TRBD1 (6 bases). Per germline, CDR1 MNHEY and CDR2 SVGAGI. The CDR3 runs 15 residues. Trimming removed 0 bases from V and 5 bases from J, with 10 bases in between. The CDR3, as DNA: TGTGCCAGCAGTTACTCCAGCAGGGGAAATGAAAAACTGTTTTTT. It yields the protein CASSYSSRGNEKLFF.

This clonotype occurred many times. V usage is TRBV12-3 or TRBV12-4 and J usage is TRBJ1-6; D call uncertain. V was cut by 4 bases and J by 8 bases, with 18 bases left in between. This CDR3 has 16 residues. The CDR3 region is CASSSTSGLFYSPLHF. DNA for the CDR3: TGTGCCAGCAGTTCCACCTCGGGCCTGTTCTATTCACCCCTCCACTTT.

The rearrangement uses TRBV7-2 and TRBJ2-4, with TRBD1 as a possible D gene (6 bases). CDR3 size: 16 residues. V lost 3 bases and J lost 2, with 14 bases in between. Germline-derived CDR1 and CDR2 are SGHTA and FQGNSA. CDR3 coding DNA: TGTGCCAGCAGCTTCCCGGGACAATTTACCAAAAACATTCAGTACTTC. Amino acids: CASSFPGQFTKNIQYF.

V and J are TRBV27 and TRBJ2-3; tentatively, D is TRBD2 (6 bases). Trimming shortened V by 2 bases and J by 3 bases, and 21 bases separated the two germline ends. CDR3 length equals 18 residues. Germline CDR1 is MNHEY and CDR2 is SMNVEV (reference sequence). The CDR3 protein is CASSLPPGAGPKTDTQYF. The CDR3 DNA is TGTGCCAGCAGTTTACCCCCTGGGGCGGGGCCCAAGACAGATACGCAGTATTTT.

This clonotype was seen more than once but under ten times. The CDR3 reads CASSLGESAQYF. The CDR3 region has the DNA TGCGCCAGCAGCTTGGGGGAGTCGGCGCAGTATTTT. The chain recombines TRBV5-1 with TRBJ2-3; D might be TRBD2 (5 bases). CDR3 length: 12 amino acids. Germline values: CDR1 SGHRS, CDR2 YFSETQ. Deletions cut 0 bases from V and 10 bases from J, with 9 bases between.

This clonotype was detected once. Being one base from a much bigger clone, this may be a read error. The V and J genes are TRBV5-1 and TRBJ2-6; possibly TRBD2 for D (6 bases). Germline values: CDR1 SGHRS, CDR2 YFSETQ. There are 15 residues in the CDR3. CDR3 in DNA: TGCGCCAGCAGATTGGCGGGGTCTGGGGCCAACGTCCTGACTTTC. It encodes CASRLAGSGANVLTF.

The chain has TRBV28 and TRBJ1-3, with a possible D match to TRBD1 (6 bases). Germline values: CDR1 MDHEN, CDR2 SYDVKM. The CDR3 totals 14 residues. V gave up 6 bases and J gave up 8 bases, with 17 bases separating them. CDR3 protein: CASRIRGSQDTIYF. In nucleotides, the CDR3 is TGTGCCAGCAGAATCAGGGGATCTCAAGACACCATATATTTT.

This clonotype was observed a handful of times. The rearrangement uses TRBV5-1 and TRBJ2-5; 8 bases are shared with TRBD1. J gave up 5 bases and V 0 bases, and 3 bases lay outside the gene matches. The CDR3 spans 14 residues. Germline assignment: CDR1 SGHRS and CDR2 YFSETQ. CDR3 sequence: CASSLERDRETQYF. As DNA, the CDR3 is TGCGCCAGCAGCTTGGAACGGGACAGGGAGACCCAGTACTTC.

This clonotype was recorded a few times. The chain is built from TRBV4-1 and TRBJ1-2; D perhaps matches TRBD1 (5 bases). Germline values: CDR1 MGHRA, CDR2 YSYEKL. CDR3 length: 14 residues. Trimming stripped 0 bases from V and 4 bases from J, with 9 bases between. The CDR3 region has the DNA TGCGCCAGCAGCCAAGATCGGGGGGTCTATGGCTACACCTTC. Protein product: CASSQDRGVYGYTF.

A few counts support this clonotype. The chain employs TRBV12-3 or TRBV12-4 and TRBJ1-5; 11 nucleotides align to TRBD1. Trimming cost V 4 bases and J 10 bases; bases outside gene matches: 6. The CDR3 runs to 14 residues. DNA for the CDR3: TGTGCCAGCAGTTCCGGGACAGGGGGATTTCCCCAGCATTTT. Its protein product is CASSSGTGGFPQHF.

Only a few counts were recorded for this clonotype. The genes are TRBV4-1 and TRBJ2-7; no reliable D call. Trimming removed 1 base from V and 7 bases from J, with 14 bases in between. CDR1 is MGHRA and CDR2 is YSYEKL in the germline V gene. The CDR3 extends over 14 amino acids. The CDR3 spells CASSQGDNAPEQYF. CDR3 DNA: TGCGCCAGCAGCCAAGGCGATAACGCCCCGGAGCAGTACTTC.

In its sample, this clonotype was seen many times. The chain has TRBV7-9 and TRBJ1-4; D remains ambiguous. Per the germline V gene, CDR1 is SEHNR and CDR2 is FQNEAQ (reference sequence). V was pared by 1 base and J by 8 bases, with 14 bases between. The CDR3 has 15 residues. DNA of the CDR3: TGTGCCAGCAGCTTAGGAAGTCTACGTGAGGAAAAACTGTTTTTT. This codes for CASSLGSLREEKLFF. Full variable domain (rest looked up from reference TRBV7-9 and TRBJ1-4): DTGVSQNPRHKITKRGQNVTFRCDPISEHNRLYWYRQTLGQGPEFLTYFQNEAQLEKSRLLSDRFSAERPKGSFSTLEIQRTEQGDSAMYLCASSLGSLREEKLFFGSGTQLSVL.

This clonotype was seen a few times. This rearrangement joins TRBV5-1 to TRBJ2-2; TRBD1 matches 9 bases. CDR3 size: 15 residues. V lost 3 bases and J lost 3; bases outside the gene matches: 3. The germline V gene has CDR1 SGHRS and CDR2 YFSETQ. CDR3 sequence reads: CASSSGTGYTGELFF. CDR3 nucleotide sequence: TGCGCCAGCAGCTCCGGGACAGGGTACACCGGGGAGCTGTTTTTT.